The present T cell receptor beta chain was sequenced within a study of identifying expanded T cells in peripheral blood (dated by TCRdb to about 2019). Regarding the research as a whole: Separate aliquots of the same genomic DNA pool were sequenced to produce technical replicates, and four replicates were compared in pairs.

No immune events such as infections were documented for the healthy donors during the collection period. To calibrate time-dependent variance in a beta-binomial model of T-cell clone differential abundance, blood repertoires from healthy donors were used as a training cohort. The training cohort was composed of approximately 10 healthy donors, 3 female and 7 male. The donors were between roughly 29 and 64 years old, with an average age of about 40 years. Whole blood, obtained from a commercial supplier, was collected from each healthy donor at three time points spaced roughly 2 weeks apart. For immunosequencing, genomic DNA was extracted from unsorted whole blood. V lost 0 bases and J lost 0 bases, and the count of bases not matched to a germline gene is 12. From the cysteine through the phenylalanine, the CDR3 covers 19 amino acids. The kept DNA is CDR3 alone, 57 bases in frame from the first base. As encoded in the germline V gene, CDR1 is LGHNA while CDR2 is YSLEER.

TCRbeta CDR3 regions were profiled by bias-controlled multiplex PCR amplification of genomic DNA with the immunoSEQ Assay. The authors' pipeline ran thus. To quantify the absolute abundance of each unique TCRbeta CDR3 region, the sequences were collapsed and filtered. Differential abundance was tested with two models: a binomial (Fisher-equivalent) model and a beta-binomial model that adds time-dependent variance fitted from healthy donors. Clones with fewer than 5 combined templates were removed, and a clone was called differentially abundant if the clone's Benjamini-Hochberg FDR was below 0.01. In the beta-binomial model, variance was expressed as a function of the total template count across the two samples, in the form v = (b*log(k)+a)^2. The table was pulled from immuneACCESS by TCRdb, which kept in-frame rearrangements only. Such tables lose some clones; where checked, under half of the loss comes from unresolved V genes, and the rest has no known cause. V and J calls and clone size are those listed in that table; D and trimming were worked out from the DNA. Recorded for this sample are under 85,000 clones; about 83% of them occurred a single time. The top ten constitute about 20% of the sample.

Beyond this particular receptor, the publication reports: The authors expected biological variance in healthy repertoires might increase further over much longer intervals such as months to years. The binomial model flagged approximately 1.3 differentially abundant clones between technical replicates but 15 to 17 over approximately 2 weeks and approximately 18 over approximately 4 weeks. Variance in clone template counts between roughly two-week samples significantly increased with total template count across all healthy donors. Across all healthy-donor time intervals, the beta-binomial model significantly lowered both the number of clones called differentially abundant and the false-positive rate.

Concerning this clone: Which antigen it targets is not known. No base quality information exists; no much larger clone differs at one position.

This receptor was taken from a person aged 18 to 75 in good health. The sequenced sample consisted of blood. The chain employs TRBV4-3 and TRBJ2-3; TRBD2 lines up with 7 middle nucleotides. The nucleotide sequence is given as TGCGCCAGCAGCCAAGATTGGGCGGGAGCCACCTCTAGCACAGATACGCAGTATTTT. Translated, this is CASSQDWAGATSSTDTQYF.